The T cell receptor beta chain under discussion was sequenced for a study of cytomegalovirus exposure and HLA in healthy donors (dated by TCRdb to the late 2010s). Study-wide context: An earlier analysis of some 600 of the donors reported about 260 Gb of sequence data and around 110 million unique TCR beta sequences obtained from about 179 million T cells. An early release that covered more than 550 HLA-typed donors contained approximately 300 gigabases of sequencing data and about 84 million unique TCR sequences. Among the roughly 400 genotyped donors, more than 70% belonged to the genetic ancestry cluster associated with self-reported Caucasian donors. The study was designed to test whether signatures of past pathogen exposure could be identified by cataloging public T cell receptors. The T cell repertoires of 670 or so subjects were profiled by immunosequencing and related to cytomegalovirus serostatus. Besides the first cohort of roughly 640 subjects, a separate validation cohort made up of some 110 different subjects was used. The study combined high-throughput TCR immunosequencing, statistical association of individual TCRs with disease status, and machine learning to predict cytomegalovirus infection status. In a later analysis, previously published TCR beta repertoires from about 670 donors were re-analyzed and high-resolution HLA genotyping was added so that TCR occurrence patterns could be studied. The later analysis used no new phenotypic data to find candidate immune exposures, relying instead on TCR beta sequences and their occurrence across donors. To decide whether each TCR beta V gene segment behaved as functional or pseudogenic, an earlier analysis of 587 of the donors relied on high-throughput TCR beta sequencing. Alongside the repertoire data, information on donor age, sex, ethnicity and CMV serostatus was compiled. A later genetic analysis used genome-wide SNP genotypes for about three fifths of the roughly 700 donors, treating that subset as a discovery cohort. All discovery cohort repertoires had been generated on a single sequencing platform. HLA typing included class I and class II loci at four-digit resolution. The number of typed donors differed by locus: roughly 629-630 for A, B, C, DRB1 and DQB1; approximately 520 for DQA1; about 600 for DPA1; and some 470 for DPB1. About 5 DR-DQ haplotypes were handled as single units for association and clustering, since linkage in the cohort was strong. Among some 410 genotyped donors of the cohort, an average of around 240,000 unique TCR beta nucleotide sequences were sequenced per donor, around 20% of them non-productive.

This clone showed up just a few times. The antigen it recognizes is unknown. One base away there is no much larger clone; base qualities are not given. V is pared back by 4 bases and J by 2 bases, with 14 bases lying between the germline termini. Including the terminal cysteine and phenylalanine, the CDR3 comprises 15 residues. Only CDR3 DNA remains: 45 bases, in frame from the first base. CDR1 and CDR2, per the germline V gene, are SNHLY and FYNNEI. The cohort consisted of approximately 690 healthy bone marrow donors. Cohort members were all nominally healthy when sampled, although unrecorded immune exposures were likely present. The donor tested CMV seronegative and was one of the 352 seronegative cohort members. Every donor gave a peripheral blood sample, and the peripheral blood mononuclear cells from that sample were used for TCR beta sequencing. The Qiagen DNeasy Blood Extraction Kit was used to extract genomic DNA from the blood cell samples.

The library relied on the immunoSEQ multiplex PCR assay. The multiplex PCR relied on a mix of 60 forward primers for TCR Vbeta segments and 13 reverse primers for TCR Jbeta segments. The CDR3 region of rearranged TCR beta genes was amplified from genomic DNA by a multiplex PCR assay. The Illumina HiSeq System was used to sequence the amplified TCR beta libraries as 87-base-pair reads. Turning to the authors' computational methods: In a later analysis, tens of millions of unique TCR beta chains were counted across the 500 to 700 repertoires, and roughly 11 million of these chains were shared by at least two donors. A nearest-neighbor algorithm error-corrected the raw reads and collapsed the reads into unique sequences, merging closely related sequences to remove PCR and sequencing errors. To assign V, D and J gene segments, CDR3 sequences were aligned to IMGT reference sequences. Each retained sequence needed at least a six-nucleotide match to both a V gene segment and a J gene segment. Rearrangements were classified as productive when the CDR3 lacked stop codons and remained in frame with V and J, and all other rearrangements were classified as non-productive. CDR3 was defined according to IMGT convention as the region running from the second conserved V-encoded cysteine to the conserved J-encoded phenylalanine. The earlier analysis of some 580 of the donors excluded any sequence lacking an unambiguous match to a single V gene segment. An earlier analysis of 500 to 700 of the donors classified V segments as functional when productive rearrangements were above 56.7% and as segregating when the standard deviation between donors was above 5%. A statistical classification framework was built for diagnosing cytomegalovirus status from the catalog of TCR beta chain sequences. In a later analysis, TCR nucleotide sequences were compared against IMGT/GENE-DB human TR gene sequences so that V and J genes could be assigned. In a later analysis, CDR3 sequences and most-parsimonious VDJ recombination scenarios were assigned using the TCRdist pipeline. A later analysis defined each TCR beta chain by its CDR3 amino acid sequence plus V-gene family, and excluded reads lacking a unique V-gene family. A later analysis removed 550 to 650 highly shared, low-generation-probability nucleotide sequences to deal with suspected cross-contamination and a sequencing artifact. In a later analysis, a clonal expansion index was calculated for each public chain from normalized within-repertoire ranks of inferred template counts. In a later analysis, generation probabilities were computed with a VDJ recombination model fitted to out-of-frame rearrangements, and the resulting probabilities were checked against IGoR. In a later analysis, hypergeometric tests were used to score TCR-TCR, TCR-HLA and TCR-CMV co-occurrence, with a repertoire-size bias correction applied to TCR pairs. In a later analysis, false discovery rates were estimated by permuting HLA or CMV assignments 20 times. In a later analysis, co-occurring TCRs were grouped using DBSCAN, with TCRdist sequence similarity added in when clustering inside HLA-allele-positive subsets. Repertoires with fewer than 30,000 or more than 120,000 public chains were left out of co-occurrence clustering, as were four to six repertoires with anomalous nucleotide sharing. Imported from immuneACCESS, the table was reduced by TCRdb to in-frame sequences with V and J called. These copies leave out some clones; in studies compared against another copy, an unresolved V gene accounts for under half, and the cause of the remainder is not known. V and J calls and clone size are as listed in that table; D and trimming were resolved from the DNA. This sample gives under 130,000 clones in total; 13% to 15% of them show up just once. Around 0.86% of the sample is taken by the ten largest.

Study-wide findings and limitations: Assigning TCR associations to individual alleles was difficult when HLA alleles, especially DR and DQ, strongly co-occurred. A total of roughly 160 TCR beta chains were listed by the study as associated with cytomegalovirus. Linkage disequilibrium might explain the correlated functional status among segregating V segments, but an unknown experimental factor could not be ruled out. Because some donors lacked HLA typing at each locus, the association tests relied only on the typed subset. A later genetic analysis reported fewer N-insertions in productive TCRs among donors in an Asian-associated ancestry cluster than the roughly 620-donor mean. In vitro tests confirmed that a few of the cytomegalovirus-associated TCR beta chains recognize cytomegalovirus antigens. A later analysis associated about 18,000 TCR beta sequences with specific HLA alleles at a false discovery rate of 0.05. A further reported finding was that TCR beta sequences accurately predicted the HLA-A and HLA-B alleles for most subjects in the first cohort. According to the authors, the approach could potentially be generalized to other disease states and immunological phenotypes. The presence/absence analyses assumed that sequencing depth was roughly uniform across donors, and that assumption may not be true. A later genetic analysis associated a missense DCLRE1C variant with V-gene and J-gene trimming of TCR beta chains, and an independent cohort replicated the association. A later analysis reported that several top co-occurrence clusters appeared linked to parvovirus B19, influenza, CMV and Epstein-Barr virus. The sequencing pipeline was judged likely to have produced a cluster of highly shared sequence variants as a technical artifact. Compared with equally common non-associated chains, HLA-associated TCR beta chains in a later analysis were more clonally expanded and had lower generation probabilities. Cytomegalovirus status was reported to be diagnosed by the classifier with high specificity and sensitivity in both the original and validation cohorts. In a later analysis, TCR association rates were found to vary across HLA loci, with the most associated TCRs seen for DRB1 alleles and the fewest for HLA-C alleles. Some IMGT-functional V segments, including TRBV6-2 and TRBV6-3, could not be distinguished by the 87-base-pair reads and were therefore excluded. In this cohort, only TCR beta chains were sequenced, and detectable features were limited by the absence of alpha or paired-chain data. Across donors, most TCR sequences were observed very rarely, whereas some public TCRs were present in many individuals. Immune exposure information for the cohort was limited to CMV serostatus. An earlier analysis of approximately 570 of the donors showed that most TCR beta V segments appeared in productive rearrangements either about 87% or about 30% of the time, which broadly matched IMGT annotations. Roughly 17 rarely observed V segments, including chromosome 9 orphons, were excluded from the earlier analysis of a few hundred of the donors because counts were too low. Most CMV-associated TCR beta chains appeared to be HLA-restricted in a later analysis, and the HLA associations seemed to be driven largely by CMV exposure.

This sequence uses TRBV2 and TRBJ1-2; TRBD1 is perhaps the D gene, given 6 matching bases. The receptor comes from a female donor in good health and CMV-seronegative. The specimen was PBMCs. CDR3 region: CASSVGERGNYGYTF. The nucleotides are TGTGCCAGCAGTGTTGGTGAGAGGGGGAACTATGGCTACACCTTC. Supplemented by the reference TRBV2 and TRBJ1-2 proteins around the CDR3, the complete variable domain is EPEVTQTPSHQVTQMGQEVILRCVPISNHLYFYWYRQILGQKVEFLVSFYNNEISEKSEIFDDQFSVERPDGSNFTLKIRSTKLEDSAMYFCASSVGERGNYGYTFGSGTRLTVV.